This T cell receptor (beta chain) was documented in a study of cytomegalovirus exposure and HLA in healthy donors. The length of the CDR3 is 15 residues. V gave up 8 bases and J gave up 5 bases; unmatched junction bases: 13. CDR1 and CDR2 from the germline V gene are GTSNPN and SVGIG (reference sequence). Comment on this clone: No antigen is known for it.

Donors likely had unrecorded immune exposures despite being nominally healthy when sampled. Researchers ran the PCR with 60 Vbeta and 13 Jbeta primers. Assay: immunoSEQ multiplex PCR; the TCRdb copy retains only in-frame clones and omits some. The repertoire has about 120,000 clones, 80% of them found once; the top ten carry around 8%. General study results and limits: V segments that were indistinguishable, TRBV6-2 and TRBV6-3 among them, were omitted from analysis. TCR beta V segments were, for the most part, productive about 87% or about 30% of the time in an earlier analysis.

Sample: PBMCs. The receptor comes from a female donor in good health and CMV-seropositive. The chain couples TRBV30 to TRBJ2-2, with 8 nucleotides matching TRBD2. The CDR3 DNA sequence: TGTGCCAGGTCACCCAGCGGGGGAGGGACCGGGGAGCTGTTTTTT. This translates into CARSPSGGGTGELFF.